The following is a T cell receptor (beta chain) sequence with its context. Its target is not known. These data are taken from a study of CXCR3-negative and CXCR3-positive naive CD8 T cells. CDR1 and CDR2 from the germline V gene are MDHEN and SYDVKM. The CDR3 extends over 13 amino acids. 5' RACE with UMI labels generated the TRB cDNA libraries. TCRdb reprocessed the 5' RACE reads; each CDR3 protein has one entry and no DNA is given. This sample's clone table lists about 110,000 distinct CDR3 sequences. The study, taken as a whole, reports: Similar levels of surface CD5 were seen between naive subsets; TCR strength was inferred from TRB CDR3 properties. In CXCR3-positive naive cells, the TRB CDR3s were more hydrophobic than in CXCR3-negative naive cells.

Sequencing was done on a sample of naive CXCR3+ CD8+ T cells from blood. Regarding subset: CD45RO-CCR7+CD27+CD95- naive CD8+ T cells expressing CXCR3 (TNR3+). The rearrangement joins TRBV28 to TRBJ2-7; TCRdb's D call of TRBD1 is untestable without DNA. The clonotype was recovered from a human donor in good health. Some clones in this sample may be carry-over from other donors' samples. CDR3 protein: CASSPGGTYEQYF.